This T cell receptor beta chain was sequenced for a study of human T cells and chemical hapten exposure. As for the study in general: Sensitization employed 2% DPC on approximately 2 cm by approximately 2 cm of upper inner arm skin. General study findings and limits: Alopecia in the donors means their immune response may deviate from healthy people's.

TCRdb re-called the RACE reads through MiXCR, storing one row per CDR3 protein. The table includes approximately 350,000 distinct CDR3 sequences, under 6.5% detected once. Time point given: patch test 2, 6 weeks after DPC sensitization. The treatment here: therapeutic diphenylcyclopropenone sensitization with weekly scalp DPC. Germline values: CDR1 SGHNT, CDR2 YYREEE (reference sequence). There are 15 residues in the CDR3. V was clipped by 4 bases and J by 0 bases, with 12 bases between them. This clonotype was seen a few times. The target antigen is unknown. J is TRBJ2-3 and V is TRBV5-4; no firm D call. The sequenced sample was whole blood, obtained in connection with sensitization to the hapten diphenylcyclopropenone (DPC). The receptor was derived from a woman younger than 30 with alopecia areata. Some clones in this sample may be carry-over from other donors' samples. The CDR3 here is CASSPGPTSTDTQYF. The DNA for the CDR3 is TGTGCCAGCAGCCCAGGACCCACTAGCACAGATACGCAGTATTTT.